These 27 T cell receptor beta chains were sequenced from one sample in a study of blood T cell repertoires in COVID-19. Data came from immunoSEQ multiplex PCR; TCRdb stores just in-frame clones and leaves some out. Among roughly 120,000 clones listed, approximately 85% were seen once. Sequences were obtained from peripheral blood. These receptors originate from a human donor in a cohort sampled during active COVID-19.

The J gene is TRBJ1-1, the V gene TRBV15; no clear D gene. Germline loops: CDR1 LNHNV, CDR2 YYDKDF (reference sequence). V was pared by 1 base and J by 0 bases, with 15 bases between. This CDR3 contains 17 residues. The CDR3 coding sequence is TGTGCCACCAGCAGAGTTGAATCTTACCGGGTGAACACTGAAGCTTTCTTT. It encodes CATSRVESYRVNTEAFF.

This clone showed up just a few times. This chain uses TRBV7-9 with TRBJ1-4; D uncertain. The ends were cut back, 3 bases at V and 0 bases at J, with 8 bases in the middle. CDR3 length equals 15 residues. Germline V gene lookup returns CDR1 SEHNR and CDR2 FQNEAQ (reference sequence). This CDR3 is CASSLTGTTNEKLFF. The CDR3 DNA sequence: TGTGCCAGCAGCTTGACGGGGACAACTAATGAAAAACTGTTTTTT.

V usage is TRBV28 and J usage is TRBJ1-5; the D gene is possibly TRBD1 (5 bases). Trimming pared 5 bases from V and 2 bases from J, leaving 16 bases between. The CDR3 length is 16 residues. CDR1 MDHEN and CDR2 SYDVKM come from the germline V gene. This CDR3 reads CASSILRGDGNQPQHF. The CDR3 bases are TGTGCCAGCAGTATACTCCGGGGGGATGGCAATCAGCCCCAGCATTTT.

In its sample, this clone was seen a few times. The rearrangement joins TRBV3-1 (or the pseudogene TRBV3-2) to TRBJ2-7; a possible D gene is TRBD2 (5 bases). The CDR3 covers 13 residues. The germline V gene has CDR1 LGHDT and CDR2 YNNKEL (reference sequence). V lost 3 bases to trimming and J lost 2 bases, with 8 bases between them. The CDR3 sequence is CASSHREAYEQYF. The DNA for the CDR3 is TGTGCCAGCAGCCACCGGGAAGCCTACGAGCAGTACTTC.

The chain links TRBV7-6 to TRBJ2-3; 12 nucleotides agree with TRBD1. Germline CDR1 and CDR2: SGHVS and FNYEAQ. The ends lost 9 bases at V and 5 bases at J; junction bases unmatched: 9. CDR3 length equals 15 residues. The CDR3 DNA reads as TGTGCCAGTGCTAGGGACAGGGGGCTTGGAGATACGCAGTATTTT. The encoded protein is CASARDRGLGDTQYF. The entire variable domain, with the rest obtained from reference TRBV7-6 and TRBJ2-3, is as follows: GAGVSQSPRYKVTKRGQDVALRCDPISGHVSLYWYRQALGQGPEFLTYFNYEAQQDKSGLPNDRFSAERPEGSISTLTIQRTEQRDSAMYRCASARDRGLGDTQYFGPGTRLTVL.

The chain recombines TRBV9 with TRBJ2-1; TRBD2 matches 12 bases. The junction had 4 bases not matched to a gene; V was cut back by 3 bases and J by 0 bases. The CDR3 is 17 amino acids. Germline lookup yields CDR1 SGDLS and CDR2 YYNGEE. The CDR3 protein is CASSAGLAGGSYNEQFF. In DNA, the CDR3 is TGTGCCAGCAGCGCGGGACTAGCGGGCGGCTCCTACAATGAGCAGTTCTTC.

For this clone: A read error may produce the germline difference seen at one junction end. V and J are TRBV7-8 and TRBJ2-7; D possibly corresponds to TRBD2 (6 bases). The length of the CDR3 is 13 residues. Germline V gene data show CDR1 as SGHVS and CDR2 as FQNEAQ. For the CDR3, the DNA is TGTGCCAGCAGCTTCGGGGACTCCCACGAGCAGTACTTC. It specifies CASSFGDSHEQYF.

The chain joins TRBV2 to TRBJ1-1; D uncertain. The CDR3 runs 12 residues. The ends were cut back, 6 bases at V and 0 bases at J, with 5 bases in the middle. In germline, CDR1 is SNHLY, CDR2 FYNNEI. The CDR3 spells CASSKLNTEAFF. The CDR3 DNA reads TGTGCCAGCAGCAAATTGAACACTGAAGCTTTCTTT.

This rearrangement joins TRBV3-1 (or the pseudogene TRBV3-2) to TRBJ2-4, with D possibly being TRBD1 (6 bases). Trimming shortened V by 4 bases and J by 0 bases, and 25 bases separated the two germline ends. This CDR3 contains 20 residues. The germline V gene has CDR1 LGHDT and CDR2 YNNKEL (reference sequence). The CDR3 region is CASSLPGQPTQIIAKNIQYF. The CDR3 DNA reads as TGTGCCAGCAGCCTCCCCGGACAGCCTACCCAGATTATAGCCAAAAACATTCAGTACTTC.

This chain joins TRBV7-2 and TRBJ1-3, with TRBD1 as a possible D gene (6 bases). In germline, CDR1 is SGHTA, CDR2 FQGNSA. The CDR3 totals 17 residues. The ends were cut back, 5 bases at V and 2 bases at J, with 19 bases in the middle. CDR3 bases: TGTGCCAGCAGCCCAGGAACGAGGGGGATAACTGGAAACACCATATATTTT. It is translated as CASSPGTRGITGNTIYF.

The chain carries TRBV3-1 (or the pseudogene TRBV3-2) and TRBJ2-7; 14 nucleotides match TRBD2. The V segment lost 3 bases and the J segment 4 bases; nucleotides outside the gene matches: 2. The CDR3 sequence is 15 residues long. Looked up from germline, CDR1 is LGHDT and CDR2 is YNNKEL (reference sequence). The CDR3, as DNA: TGTGCCAGCAGCCACGGGACTAGCGGGAGATACGAGCAGTACTTC. This codes for CASSHGTSGRYEQYF.

This clone was found once. This chain links TRBV3-1 (or the pseudogene TRBV3-2) with TRBJ1-4; D may be TRBD1 (6 bases). Trimming pared 3 bases from V and 3 bases from J, leaving 14 bases between. CDR1 is LGHDT and CDR2 is YNNKEL in the germline V gene (reference sequence). The CDR3 spans 16 residues. CDR3 protein: CASSHKSQGPNEKLFF. CDR3 nucleotides: TGTGCCAGCAGCCATAAATCACAGGGACCTAATGAAAAACTGTTTTTT.

The chain uses TRBV7-3 and TRBJ2-5, with a tentative D call TRBD1 (5 bases). Germline V gene sequence: CDR1 SGHTA, CDR2 FQGTGA. CDR3 size: 15 residues. The ends were cut back, 2 bases at V and 6 bases at J, with 16 bases in the middle. The CDR3 region is CASSLGLGESKTQYF. The CDR3 DNA is TGTGCCAGCAGCTTAGGTTTAGGGGAATCAAAGACCCAGTACTTC. Using reference TRBV7-3 and TRBJ2-5 for the parts outside the CDR3, the full variable domain is GAGVSQTPSNKVTEKGKYVELRCDPISGHTALYWYRQSLGQGPEFLIYFQGTGAADDSGLPNDRFFAVRPEGSVSTLKIQRTERGDSAVYLCASSLGLGESKTQYFGPGTRLLVL.

The chain recombines TRBV5-1 with TRBJ2-1; D unresolved. Trimming shortened V by 2 bases and J by 0 bases, and 12 bases separated the two germline ends. This CDR3 has 16 residues. Germline values: CDR1 SGHRS, CDR2 YFSETQ. The CDR3 DNA reads as TGCGCCAGCAGCTTCGACAACTTACTCTCCTACAATGAGCAGTTCTTC. Translated, it gives CASSFDNLLSYNEQFF. Looking up the rest from reference TRBV5-1 and TRBJ2-1 gives the full variable domain: KAGVTQTPRYLIKTRGQQVTLSCSPISGHRSVSWYQQTPGQGLQFLFEYFSETQRNKGNFPGRFSGRQFSNSRSEMNVSTLELGDSALYLCASSFDNLLSYNEQFFGPGTRLTVL.

The genes are TRBV20-1 and TRBJ1-2; 10 positions match TRBD1. The CDR3 has 14 amino acids. Looked up from germline, CDR1 is DFQATT and CDR2 is SNEGSKA (reference sequence). V lost 3 bases, J lost 0 bases, and 1 base stayed unmatched. CDR3 sequence: CSASGTGANYGYTF. DNA for the CDR3: TGCAGTGCTAGTGGGACAGGGGCTAACTATGGCTACACCTTC.

The chain combines TRBV15 with TRBJ2-5, with a weak D call TRBD1 (5 bases). V was cut by 4 bases and J by 2 bases, with 17 bases left in between. Germline CDR1 is LNHNV and CDR2 is YYDKDF (reference sequence). The CDR3 runs to 16 residues. CDR3 protein: CATSTPQGGKQETQYF. As DNA, the CDR3 is TGTGCCACCAGCACCCCGCAGGGCGGTAAACAAGAGACCCAGTACTTC. The whole variable domain, remainder taken from reference TRBV15 and TRBJ2-5, is DAMVIQNPRYQVTQFGKPVTLSCSQTLNHNVMYWYQQKSSQAPKLLFHYYDKDFNNEADTPDNFQSRRPNTSFCFLDIRSPGLGDTAMYLCATSTPQGGKQETQYFGPGTRLLVL.

This chain links TRBV9 with TRBJ2-7; TRBD1 might be the D (5 bases). Looked up from germline, CDR1 is SGDLS and CDR2 is YYNGEE. The CDR3 sequence is 15 residues long. V was shortened by 5 bases and J by 4 bases, with 19 bases between the two germline ends. CDR3 nucleotide sequence: TGTGCCAGCAGTGACGACCGCTTTGGGGCTTACGAGCAGTACTTC. It codes for CASSDDRFGAYEQYF.

The chain joins TRBV18 to TRBJ1-5; tentatively, D is TRBD1 (6 bases). V gave up 6 bases and J gave up 0 bases, with 9 bases separating them. CDR3 length equals 14 residues. Germline values: CDR1 KGHSH, CDR2 LQKENI. CDR3 protein: CASSGGASNQPQHF. For the CDR3, the DNA is TGTGCCAGCTCCGGGGGGGCTAGCAATCAGCCCCAGCATTTT. Supplemented by reference TRBV18 and TRBJ1-5, the full variable domain reads NAGVMQNPRHLVRRRGQEARLRCSPMKGHSHVYWYRQLPEEGLKFMVYLQKENIIDESGMPKERFSAEFPKEGPSILRIQQVVRGDSAAYFCASSGGASNQPQHFGDGTRLSIL.

This chain joins TRBV25-1 and TRBJ2-1; D not resolved. Germline V CDR1 and CDR2: MGHDK, SYGVNS. Trimming cost V 6 bases and J 5 bases, with 14 bases left between them. This CDR3 contains 14 residues. The CDR3 protein is CASSPRWANNEQFF. The DNA of the CDR3 is TGTGCCAGCAGCCCAAGATGGGCCAACAATGAGCAGTTCTTC.

The sample holds one count of this clone. J is TRBJ2-2 and V is TRBV15; 9 bases are shared with TRBD2. Per germline, CDR1 LNHNV and CDR2 YYDKDF (reference sequence). The CDR3 covers 17 residues. V dropped 1 base and J dropped 4; count of bases not matched to a gene: 7. CDR3 loop: CATSRVAGTSSTGELFF. CDR3 nucleotide sequence: TGTGCCACCAGCAGAGTAGCCGGGACTAGCAGCACCGGGGAGCTGTTTTTT.

A few counts support this clone. The chain couples TRBV19 to TRBJ1-4; D not certain. This CDR3 has 12 amino acids. CDR1 is LNHDA and CDR2 is SQIVND in the germline V gene (reference sequence). V lost 8 bases and J 6 bases, leaving 10 bases between the germline ends. The CDR3 DNA is TGTGCCAGTGGCCAGAGGGATGAAAAACTGTTTTTT. Translating gives CASGQRDEKLFF.

The chain joins TRBV7-2 to TRBJ2-7; 8 positions match TRBD1. The germline CDR1 and CDR2 sequences are SGHTA and FQGNSA. CDR3 length: 15 amino acids. Unmatched junction bases numbered 9, after V lost 5 bases and J lost 3 bases. CDR3 coding DNA: TGTGCCAGCAGCCCTACCGGGACAGGAGTCTACGAGCAGTACTTC. This translates into CASSPTGTGVYEQYF.

The chain uses TRBV20-1 and TRBJ2-7, with D unclear. Trimming stripped 3 bases from V and 2 bases from J, with 14 bases between. The CDR3 runs 14 residues. Germline CDR1 reads DFQATT; CDR2 reads SNEGSKA (reference sequence). In DNA form, the CDR3 reads TGCAGTGCTAGTGCTGGTGGCCTAGCCTACGAGCAGTACTTC. It is translated as CSASAGGLAYEQYF.

This clone was observed a few times. The chain has TRBV20-1 and TRBJ1-1, with D hard to call. Germline V gives CDR1 DFQATT, CDR2 SNEGSKA (reference sequence). The CDR3 totals 12 residues. V lost 3 bases and J 2 bases, leaving 7 bases between the germline ends. The CDR3 DNA follows: TGCAGTGCTAGTTTTAGTAACACTGAAGCTTTCTTT. Residues: CSASFSNTEAFF.

The chain combines TRBV7-6 with TRBJ2-1, with 8 nucleotides matching TRBD2. The CDR3 covers 14 residues. V trimming: 1 base; J trimming: 6 bases; junction bases outside the gene matches: 2. Germline values: CDR1 SGHVS, CDR2 FNYEAQ. CDR3 sequence reads: CASSLGGTSNEQFF. In DNA form, the CDR3 reads TGTGCCAGCAGCTTAGGCGGGACTAGCAATGAGCAGTTCTTC.

The V and J genes are TRBV6-5 and TRBJ1-2, with no clear D. V was cut by 2 bases and J by 4 bases, with 17 bases left in between. Germline V gene lookup returns CDR1 MNHEY and CDR2 SVGAGI. The CDR3 loop spans 16 amino acids. This CDR3 is CASSYRTIAEGYGYTF. CDR3 DNA sequence: TGTGCCAGCAGTTACCGGACGATTGCTGAGGGCTATGGCTACACCTTC.

This clone was picked up one time. This CDR3 reads CASTQTGNSNQPQHF. The CDR3, as DNA: TGTGCCAGCACCCAGACAGGGAATAGCAATCAGCCCCAGCATTTT. The chain has TRBV5-5 and TRBJ1-5; 7 bases are a match to TRBD1. Losses at the gene ends were 6 bases for V and 0 bases for J; bases not matched to a gene: 6. Germline-derived CDR1 and CDR2 are SGHKS and YYEKEE (reference sequence). The CDR3 loop spans 15 amino acids.